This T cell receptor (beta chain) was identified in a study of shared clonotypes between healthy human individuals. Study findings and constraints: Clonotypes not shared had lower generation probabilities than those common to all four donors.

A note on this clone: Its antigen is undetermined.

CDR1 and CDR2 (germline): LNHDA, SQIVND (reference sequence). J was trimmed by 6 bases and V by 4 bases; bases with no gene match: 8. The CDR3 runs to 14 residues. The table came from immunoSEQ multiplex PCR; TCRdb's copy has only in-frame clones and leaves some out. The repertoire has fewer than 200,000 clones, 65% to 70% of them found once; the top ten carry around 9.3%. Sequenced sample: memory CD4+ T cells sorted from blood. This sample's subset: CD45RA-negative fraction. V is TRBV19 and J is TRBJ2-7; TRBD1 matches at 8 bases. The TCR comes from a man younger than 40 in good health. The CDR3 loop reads CASSTRTGTGEQYF. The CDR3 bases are TGTGCCAGTAGTACCCGGACAGGGACGGGCGAGCAGTACTTC.